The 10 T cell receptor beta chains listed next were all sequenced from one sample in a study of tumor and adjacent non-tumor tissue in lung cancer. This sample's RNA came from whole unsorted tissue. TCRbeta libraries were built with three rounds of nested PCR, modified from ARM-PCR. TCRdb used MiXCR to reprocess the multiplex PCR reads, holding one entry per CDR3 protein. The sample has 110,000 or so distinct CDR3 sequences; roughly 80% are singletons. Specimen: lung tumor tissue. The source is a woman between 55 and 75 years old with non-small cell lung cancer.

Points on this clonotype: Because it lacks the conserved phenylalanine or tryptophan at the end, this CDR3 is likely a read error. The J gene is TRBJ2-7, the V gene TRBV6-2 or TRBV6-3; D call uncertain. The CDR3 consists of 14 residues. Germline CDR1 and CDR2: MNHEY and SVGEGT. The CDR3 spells CASSYTGNGDEQYL. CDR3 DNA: TGTGCAAGCAGTTATACGGGTAATGGGGACGAGCAGTACCTC.

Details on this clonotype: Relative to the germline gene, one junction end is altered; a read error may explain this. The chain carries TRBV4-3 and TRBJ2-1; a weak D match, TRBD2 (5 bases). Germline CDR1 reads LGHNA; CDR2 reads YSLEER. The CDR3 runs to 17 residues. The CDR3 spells CASSQVSLGSSYNEQFF. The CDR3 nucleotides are TGCGCAAGCAGCCAAGTCTCCCTAGGGAGCAGTTACAATGAGCAGTTCTTC.

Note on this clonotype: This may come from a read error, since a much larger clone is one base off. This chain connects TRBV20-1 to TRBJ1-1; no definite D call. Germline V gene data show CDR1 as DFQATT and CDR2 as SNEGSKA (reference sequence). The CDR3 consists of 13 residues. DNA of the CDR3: TGCAATGCTAGAGAATCGGGGAACACTGAAGCTTTCTTT. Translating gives CNARESGNTEAFF.

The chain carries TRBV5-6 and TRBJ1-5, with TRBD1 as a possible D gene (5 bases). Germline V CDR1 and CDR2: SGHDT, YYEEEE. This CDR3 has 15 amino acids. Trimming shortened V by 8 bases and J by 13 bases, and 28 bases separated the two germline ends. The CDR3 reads CASSLMGGEAQSQHF. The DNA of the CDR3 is TGTGCCAGTAGCCTAATGGGGGGGGAAGCTCAGTCACAGCATTTT. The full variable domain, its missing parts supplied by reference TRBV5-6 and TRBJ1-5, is DAGVTQSPTHLIKTRGQQVTLRCSPKSGHDTVSWYQQALGQGPQFIFQYYEEEERQRGNFPDRFSGHQFPNYSSELNVNALLLGDSALYLCASSLMGGEAQSQHFGDGTRLSIL.

The CDR3: CASSQDSSGRGFTEAFF. For the CDR3, the DNA is TGTGCCAGCAGCCAAGATAGTAGCGGCAGGGGGTTCACTGAAGCTTTCTTT. The chain couples TRBV14 to TRBJ1-1, with 7 bases lining up with TRBD1. Trimming at V came to 0 bases and at J to 4 bases, leaving 11 bases not matched to a gene. The germline V gene has CDR1 SGHDN and CDR2 FVKESK. This CDR3 region has 17 residues.

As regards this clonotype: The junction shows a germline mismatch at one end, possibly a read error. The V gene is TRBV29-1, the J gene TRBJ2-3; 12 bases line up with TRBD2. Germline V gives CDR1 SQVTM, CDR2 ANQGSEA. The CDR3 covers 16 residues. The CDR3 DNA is TGTAGCGTTGAAACGCCTAGCGGGAGGGCCCCAGAAACGCAGTATTTT. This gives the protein CSVETPSGRAPETQYF.

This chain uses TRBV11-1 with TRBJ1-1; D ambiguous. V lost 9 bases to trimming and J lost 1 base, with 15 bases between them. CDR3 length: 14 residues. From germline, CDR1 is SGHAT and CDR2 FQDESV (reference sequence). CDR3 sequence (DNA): TGTGCCAGGACCTTAGGACGGGGGAACACTGAAGCTTTCTTT. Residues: CARTLGRGNTEAFF.

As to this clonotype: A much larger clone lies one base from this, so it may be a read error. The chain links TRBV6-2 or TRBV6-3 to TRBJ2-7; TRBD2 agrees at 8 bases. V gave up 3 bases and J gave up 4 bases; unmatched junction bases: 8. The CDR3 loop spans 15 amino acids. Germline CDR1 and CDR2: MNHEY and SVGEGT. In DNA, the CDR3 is TGTGCCAGCAGTTATCCTAGCGGGTTCTTATACGAGCAGTACTTC. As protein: CASSYPSGFLYEQYF.

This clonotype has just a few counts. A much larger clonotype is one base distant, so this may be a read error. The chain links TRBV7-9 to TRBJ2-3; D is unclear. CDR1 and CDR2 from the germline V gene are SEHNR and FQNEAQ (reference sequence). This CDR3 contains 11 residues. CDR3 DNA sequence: TGTGCCGGAAGTGGGATAGATACGCGGTATTTT. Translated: CAGSGIDTRYF.

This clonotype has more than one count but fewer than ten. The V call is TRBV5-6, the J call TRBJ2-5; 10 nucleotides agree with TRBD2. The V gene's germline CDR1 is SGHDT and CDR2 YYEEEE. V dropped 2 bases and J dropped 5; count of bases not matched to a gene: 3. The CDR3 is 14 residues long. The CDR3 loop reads CASSLAGGDETQYF. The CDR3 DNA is TGTGCCAGCAGCTTAGCGGGGGGGGACGAGACCCAGTACTTC.